These 7 T cell receptor beta chains originate from one sample sequenced in a study of PD-L1 blockade in urothelial cancer. Time point: peripheral blood 6 weeks after treatment start. Clones were sequenced by immunoSEQ multiplex PCR, and TCRdb holds only the in-frame ones, with some missing. The data show some 120,000 clones, with approximately 90% seen just once and less than 5% held by the top ten. Source: PBMCs, taken around atezolizumab (anti-PD-L1) treatment. All receptors derive from a man between 60 and 70 years old with urothelial cancer.

The chain couples TRBV6-5 to TRBJ1-2; 8 nucleotides align to TRBD1. Germline trimming cut 6 bases from V and 7 bases from J; bases unmatched to any gene: 10. Germline CDR1 reads MNHEY; CDR2 reads SVGAGI. There are 14 residues in the CDR3. CDR3 DNA: TGTGCCAGCAGGCGCACGACAGGGGAGGGTGGCTACACCTTC. It yields the protein CASRRTTGEGGYTF.

This clone was seen just once. The chain recombines TRBV29-1 with TRBJ2-3, with TRBD2 matching over 10 bases. The CDR3 is 12 amino acids. With V trimmed by 7 bases and J by 6 bases, 4 bases remained unmatched. CDR1 SQVTM and CDR2 ANQGSEA come from the germline V gene. The CDR3 sequence: CSGSGGADTQYF. The DNA for the CDR3 is TGCAGCGGCAGCGGGGGGGCGGATACGCAGTATTTT.

J is TRBJ2-3 and V is TRBV5-5, with a weak D call TRBD2 (7 bases). The CDR3 sequence is 16 residues long. From germline, CDR1 is SGHKS and CDR2 YYEKEE (reference sequence). Between the trimmed V and J ends, which lost 4 bases and 1 base, there was a span of 16 bases. The CDR3: CASSLGGAPGTDTQYF. The DNA for the CDR3 is TGTGCCAGCAGCCTAGGGGGGGCCCCTGGCACAGATACGCAGTATTTT.

The rearrangement joins TRBV5-6 to TRBJ1-4; no firm D call. The germline V and J ends were trimmed by 3 bases and 6 bases, with 15 bases remaining between them. Per the germline V gene, CDR1 is SGHDT and CDR2 is YYEEEE. This CDR3 has 15 residues. As DNA, the CDR3 is TGTGCCAGCAGCTCTAAGTCGGACGGGGATGAAAAACTGTTTTTT. Translating gives CASSSKSDGDEKLFF.

The chain is built from TRBV7-2 and TRBJ1-2, with 7 bases fitting TRBD1. With 5 bases clipped from V and 4 bases from J, the junction kept 10 bases outside the gene matches. Germline CDR1 and CDR2: SGHTA and FQGNSA. The CDR3 runs to 15 residues. As DNA, the CDR3 is TGTGCCAGCAGCCCTAGACCAGGGGGAGCCTATGGCTACACCTTC. This translates into CASSPRPGGAYGYTF.

The chain uses TRBV5-1 and TRBJ2-5; D unresolved. The V end was cut by 4 bases, the J end by 4 bases, with 14 bases between. This CDR3 region has 14 residues. The germline CDR1 and CDR2 sequences are SGHRS and YFSETQ. CDR3 bases: TGCGCCAGCAGCCTTGGAGCGATCGGAGAGACCCAGTACTTC. It is translated as CASSLGAIGETQYF.

The chain joins TRBV19 to TRBJ1-5; 7 bases are a match to TRBD1. V was pared by 5 bases and J by 5 bases, with 15 bases of the junction left unmatched. The CDR3 is 17 residues long. Germline-derived CDR1 and CDR2 are LNHDA and SQIVND (reference sequence). CDR3 DNA sequence: TGTGCCAGTAGTCACCGGGGACAGCCGACTCGAGATCAGCCCCAGCATTTT. It yields the protein CASSHRGQPTRDQPQHF.